This T cell receptor beta chain was retrieved from a study of cytomegalovirus exposure and HLA in healthy donors. The study's findings and limits: CMV serostatus alone was available as immune exposure information. In vitro confirmation showed three CMV-associated chains to be CMV antigen specific. In presence/absence analyses, roughly uniform sequencing depth across donors was assumed.

For this clone: Its antigen is not known.

The PCR employed 60 Vbeta primers together with 13 Jbeta primers. The table came from immunoSEQ multiplex PCR; TCRdb's copy has only in-frame clones and leaves some out. The data show approximately 54,000 clones, about four fifths seen once. Germline loops: CDR1 LNHDA, CDR2 SQIVND (reference sequence). The CDR3 consists of 14 residues. V lost 9 bases and J 8 bases, leaving 19 bases between the germline ends. The sequenced sample consisted of PBMCs. V usage is TRBV19 and J usage is TRBJ2-2; no reliable D call. The clonotype originates from a woman aged 18-35 years in good health and CMV-seronegative. The CDR3 loop is CARRLILPSGELFF. CDR3 nucleotide sequence: TGTGCCAGACGACTGATACTTCCTAGTGGGGAGCTGTTTTTT.